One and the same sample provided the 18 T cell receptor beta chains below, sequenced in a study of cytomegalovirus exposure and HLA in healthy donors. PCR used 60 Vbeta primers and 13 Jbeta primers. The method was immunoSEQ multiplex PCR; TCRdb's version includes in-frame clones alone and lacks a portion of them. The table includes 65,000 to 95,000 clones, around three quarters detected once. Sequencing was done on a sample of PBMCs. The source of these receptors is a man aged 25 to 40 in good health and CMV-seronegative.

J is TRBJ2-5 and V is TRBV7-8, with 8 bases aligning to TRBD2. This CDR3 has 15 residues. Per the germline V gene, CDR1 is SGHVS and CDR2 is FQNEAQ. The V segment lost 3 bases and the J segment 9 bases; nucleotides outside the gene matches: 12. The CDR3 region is CASSFPLAGIGAQYF. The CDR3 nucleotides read TGTGCCAGCAGCTTCCCCCTAGCGGGTATTGGCGCCCAGTACTTC. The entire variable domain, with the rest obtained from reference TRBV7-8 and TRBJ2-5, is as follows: GAGVSQSPRYKVAKRGQDVALRCDPISGHVSLFWYQQALGQGPEFLTYFQNEAQLDKSGLPSDRFFAERPEGSVSTLKIQRTQQEDSAVYLCASSFPLAGIGAQYFGPGTRLLVL.

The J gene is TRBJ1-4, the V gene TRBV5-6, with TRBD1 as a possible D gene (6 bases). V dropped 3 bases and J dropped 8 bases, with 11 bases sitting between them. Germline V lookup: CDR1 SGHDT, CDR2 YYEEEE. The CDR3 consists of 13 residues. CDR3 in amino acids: CASSYRVSEKLFF. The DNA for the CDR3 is TGTGCCAGCAGCTACAGGGTTAGCGAAAAACTGTTTTTT.

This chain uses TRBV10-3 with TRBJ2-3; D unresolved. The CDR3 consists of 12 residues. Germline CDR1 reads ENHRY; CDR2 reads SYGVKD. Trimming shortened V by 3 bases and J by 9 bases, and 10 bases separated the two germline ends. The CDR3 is CAISDTPRTQYF. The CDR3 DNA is TGTGCCATCAGTGATACTCCGAGAACGCAGTATTTT.

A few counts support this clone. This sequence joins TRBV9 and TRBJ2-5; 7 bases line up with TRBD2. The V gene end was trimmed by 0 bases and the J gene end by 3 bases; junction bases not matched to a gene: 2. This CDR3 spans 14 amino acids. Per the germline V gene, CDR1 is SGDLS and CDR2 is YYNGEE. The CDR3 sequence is CASSVGAGEETQYF. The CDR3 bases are TGTGCCAGCAGCGTAGGTGCGGGGGAAGAGACCCAGTACTTC.

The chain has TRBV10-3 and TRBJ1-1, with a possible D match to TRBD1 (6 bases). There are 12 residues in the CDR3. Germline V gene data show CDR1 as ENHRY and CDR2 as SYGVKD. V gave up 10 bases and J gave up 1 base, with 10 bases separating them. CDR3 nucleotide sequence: TGTGCCACACAACAGGGGAACACTGAAGCTTTCTTT. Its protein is CATQQGNTEAFF.

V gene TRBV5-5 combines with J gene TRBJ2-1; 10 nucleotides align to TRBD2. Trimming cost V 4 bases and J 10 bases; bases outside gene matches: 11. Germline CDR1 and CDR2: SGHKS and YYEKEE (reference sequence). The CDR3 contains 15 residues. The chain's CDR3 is CASSPTSGVGLEQFF. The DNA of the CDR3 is TGTGCCAGCAGCCCCACTAGCGGGGTCGGCCTCGAGCAGTTCTTC.

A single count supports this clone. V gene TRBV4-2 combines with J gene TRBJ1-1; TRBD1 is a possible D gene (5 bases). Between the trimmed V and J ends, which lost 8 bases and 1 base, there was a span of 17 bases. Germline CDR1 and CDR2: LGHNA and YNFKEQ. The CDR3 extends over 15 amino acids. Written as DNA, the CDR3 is TGTGCCAGCGGGGGAGGGGCAGATACGAACACTGAAGCTTTCTTT. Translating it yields CASGGGADTNTEAFF.

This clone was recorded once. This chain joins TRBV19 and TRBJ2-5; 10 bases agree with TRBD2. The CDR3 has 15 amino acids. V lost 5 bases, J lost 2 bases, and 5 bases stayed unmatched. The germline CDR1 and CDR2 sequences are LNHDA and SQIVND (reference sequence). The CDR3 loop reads CASSPWTSGQETQYF. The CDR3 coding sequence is TGTGCCAGTAGTCCCTGGACTAGCGGACAAGAGACCCAGTACTTC.

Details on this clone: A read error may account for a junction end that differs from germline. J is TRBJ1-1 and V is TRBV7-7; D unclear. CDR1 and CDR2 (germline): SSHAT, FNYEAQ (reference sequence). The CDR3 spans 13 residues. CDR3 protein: CASSPGPNTEAFF. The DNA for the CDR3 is TGTGCTAGCAGCCCTGGGCCGAACACTGAAGCTTTCTTT.

CDR3 sequence: CASSLADRTNSPLHF. DNA of the CDR3: TGCGCCAGCAGCTTGGCGGACAGGACTAATTCACCCCTCCACTTT. V and J are TRBV5-1 and TRBJ1-6; TRBD1 matches at 7 bases. V lost 0 bases and J lost 6; bases outside the gene matches: 3. Germline-derived CDR1 and CDR2 are SGHRS and YFSETQ. CDR3 length equals 15 residues.

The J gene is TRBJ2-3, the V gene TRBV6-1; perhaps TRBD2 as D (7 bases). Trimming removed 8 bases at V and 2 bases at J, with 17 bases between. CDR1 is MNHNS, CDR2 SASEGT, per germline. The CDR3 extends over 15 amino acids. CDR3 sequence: CASAARGRDTDTQYF. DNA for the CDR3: TGTGCCAGCGCAGCGCGGGGGCGCGACACAGATACGCAGTATTTT.

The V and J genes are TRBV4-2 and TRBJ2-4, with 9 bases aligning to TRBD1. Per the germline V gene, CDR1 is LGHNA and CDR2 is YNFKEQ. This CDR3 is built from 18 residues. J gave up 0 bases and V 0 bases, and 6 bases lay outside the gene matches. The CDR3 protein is CASSQDVQGARAKNIQYF. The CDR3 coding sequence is TGTGCCAGCAGCCAAGATGTACAGGGGGCACGAGCCAAAAACATTCAGTACTTC.

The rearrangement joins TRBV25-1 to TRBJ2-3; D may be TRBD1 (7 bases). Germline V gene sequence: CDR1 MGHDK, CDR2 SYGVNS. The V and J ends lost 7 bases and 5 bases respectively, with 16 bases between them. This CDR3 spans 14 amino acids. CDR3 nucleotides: TGTGCCAGCATCCCCAGGGGGGTTGTAGATACGCAGTATTTT. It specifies CASIPRGVVDTQYF.

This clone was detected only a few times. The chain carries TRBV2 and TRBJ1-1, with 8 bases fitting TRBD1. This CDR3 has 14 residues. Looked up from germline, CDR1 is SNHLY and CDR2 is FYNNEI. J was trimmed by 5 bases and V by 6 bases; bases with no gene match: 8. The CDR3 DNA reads TGTGCCAGCAGAGATCAGGGGGCAGGGACTGAAGCTTTCTTT. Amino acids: CASRDQGAGTEAFF.

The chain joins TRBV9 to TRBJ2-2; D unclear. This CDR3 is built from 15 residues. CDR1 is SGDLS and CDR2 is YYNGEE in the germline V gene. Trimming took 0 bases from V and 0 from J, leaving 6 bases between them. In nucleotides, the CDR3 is TGTGCCAGCAGCGTAGGTACACCGAACACCGGGGAGCTGTTTTTT. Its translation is CASSVGTPNTGELFF.

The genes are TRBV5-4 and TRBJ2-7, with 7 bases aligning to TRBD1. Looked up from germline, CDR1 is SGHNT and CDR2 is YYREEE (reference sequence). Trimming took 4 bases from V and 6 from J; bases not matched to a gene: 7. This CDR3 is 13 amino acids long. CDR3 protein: CASSTTRDSEQYF. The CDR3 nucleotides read TGTGCCAGCAGCACTACTCGGGACAGCGAGCAGTACTTC. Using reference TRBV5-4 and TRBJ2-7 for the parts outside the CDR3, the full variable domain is ETGVTQSPTHLIKTRGQQVTLRCSSQSGHNTVSWYQQALGQGPQFIFQYYREEENGRGNFPPRFSGLQFPNYSSELNVNALELDDSALYLCASSTTRDSEQYFGPGTRLTVT.

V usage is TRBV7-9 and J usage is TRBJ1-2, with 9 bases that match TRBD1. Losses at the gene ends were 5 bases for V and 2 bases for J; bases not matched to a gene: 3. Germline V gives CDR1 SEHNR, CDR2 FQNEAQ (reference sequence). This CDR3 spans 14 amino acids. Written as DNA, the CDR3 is TGTGCCAGCAGCGCCGGGACAGGGAACTATGGCTACACCTTC. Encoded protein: CASSAGTGNYGYTF.

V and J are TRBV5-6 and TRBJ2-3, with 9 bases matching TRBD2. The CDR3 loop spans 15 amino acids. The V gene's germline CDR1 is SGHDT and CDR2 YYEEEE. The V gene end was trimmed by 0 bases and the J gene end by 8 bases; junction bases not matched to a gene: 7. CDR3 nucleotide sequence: TGTGCCAGCAGCTTGGGGTTAGCGGGAGCGGGTACGCAGTATTTT. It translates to CASSLGLAGAGTQYF. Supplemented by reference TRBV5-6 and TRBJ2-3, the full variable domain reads DAGVTQSPTHLIKTRGQQVTLRCSPKSGHDTVSWYQQALGQGPQFIFQYYEEEERQRGNFPDRFSGHQFPNYSSELNVNALLLGDSALYLCASSLGLAGAGTQYFGPGTRLTVL.